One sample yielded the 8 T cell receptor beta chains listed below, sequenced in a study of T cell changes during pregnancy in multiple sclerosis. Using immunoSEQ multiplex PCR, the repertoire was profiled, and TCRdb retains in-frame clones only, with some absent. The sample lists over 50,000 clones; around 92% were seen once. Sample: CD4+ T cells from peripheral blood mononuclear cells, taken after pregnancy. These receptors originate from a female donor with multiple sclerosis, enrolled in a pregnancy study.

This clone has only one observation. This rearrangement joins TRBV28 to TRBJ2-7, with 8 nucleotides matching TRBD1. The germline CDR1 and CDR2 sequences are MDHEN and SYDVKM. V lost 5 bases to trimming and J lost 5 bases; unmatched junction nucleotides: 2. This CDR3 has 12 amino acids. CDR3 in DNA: TGTGCCAGCAGTCACAGGGGGGACGAGCAGTACTTC. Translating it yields CASSHRGDEQYF. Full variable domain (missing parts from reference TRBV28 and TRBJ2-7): DVKVTQSSRYLVKRTGEKVFLECVQDMDHENMFWYRQDPGLGLRLIYFSYDVKMKEKGDIPEGYSVSREKKERFSLILESASTNQTSMYLCASSHRGDEQYFGPGTRLTVT.

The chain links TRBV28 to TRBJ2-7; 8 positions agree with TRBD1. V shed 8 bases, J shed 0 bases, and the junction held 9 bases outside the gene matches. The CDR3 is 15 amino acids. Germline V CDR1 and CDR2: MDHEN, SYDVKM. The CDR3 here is CASGTNRGYSYEQYF. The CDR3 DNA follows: TGTGCCAGCGGAACGAACAGGGGGTACTCCTACGAGCAGTACTTC.

The CDR3: CASSQDLAAGELFF. CDR3 DNA: TGTGCCAGCAGCCAAGATCTGGCTGCCGGGGAGCTGTTTTTT. The rearrangement uses TRBV4-2 and TRBJ2-2; D uncertain. This CDR3 comprises 14 residues. The germline CDR1 and CDR2 sequences are LGHNA and YNFKEQ. Deletions cut 0 bases from V and 6 bases from J, with 8 bases between.

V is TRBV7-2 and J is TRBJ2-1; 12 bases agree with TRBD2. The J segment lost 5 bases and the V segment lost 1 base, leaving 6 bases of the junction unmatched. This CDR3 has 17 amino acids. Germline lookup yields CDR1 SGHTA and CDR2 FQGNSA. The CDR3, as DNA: TGTGCCAGCAGCTTAGATCGACTAGCGGGAGCAGACAATGAGCAGTTCTTC. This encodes CASSLDRLAGADNEQFF. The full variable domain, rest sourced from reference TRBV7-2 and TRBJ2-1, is GAGVSQSPSNKVTEKGKDVELRCDPISGHTALYWYRQSLGQGLEFLIYFQGNSAPDKSGLPSDRFSAERTGGSVSTLTIQRTQQEDSAVYLCASSLDRLAGADNEQFFGPGTRLTVL.

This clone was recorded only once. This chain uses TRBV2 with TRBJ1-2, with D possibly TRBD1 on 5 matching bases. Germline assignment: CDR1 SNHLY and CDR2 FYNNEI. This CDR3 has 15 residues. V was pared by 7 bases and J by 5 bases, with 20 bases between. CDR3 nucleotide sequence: TGTGCCAGCAACTACCAGGGATCCCCGTCTTATGGCTACACCTTC. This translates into CASNYQGSPSYGYTF.

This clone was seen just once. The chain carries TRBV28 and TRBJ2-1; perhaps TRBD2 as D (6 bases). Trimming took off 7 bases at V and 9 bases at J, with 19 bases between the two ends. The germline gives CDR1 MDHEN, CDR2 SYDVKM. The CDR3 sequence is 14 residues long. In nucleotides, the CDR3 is TGTGCCAGCATGCCAGCGGGTACTTTGAGTGAGCAGTTCTTC. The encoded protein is CASMPAGTLSEQFF.

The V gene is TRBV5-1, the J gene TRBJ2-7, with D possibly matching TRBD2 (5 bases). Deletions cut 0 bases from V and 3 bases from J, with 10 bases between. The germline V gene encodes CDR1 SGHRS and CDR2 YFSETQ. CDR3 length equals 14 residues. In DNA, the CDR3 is TGCGCCAGCAGCTTGGTGAGCGGAAGCTACGAGCAGTACTTC. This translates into CASSLVSGSYEQYF.

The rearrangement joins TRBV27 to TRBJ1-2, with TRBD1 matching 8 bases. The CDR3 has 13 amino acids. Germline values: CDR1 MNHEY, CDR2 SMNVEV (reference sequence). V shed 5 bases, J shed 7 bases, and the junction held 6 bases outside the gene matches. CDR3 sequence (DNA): TGTGCCAGCAGTACCGACAGGGGTAGTGGCTACACCTTC. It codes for CASSTDRGSGYTF.